These T cell receptor beta chains were read from a single sample in a study of CD8 T cells in Susac syndrome. TCRdb re-called the immunoSEQ multiplex PCR reads through MiXCR, storing one row per CDR3 protein. The table includes hundreds of thousands of distinct CDR3 sequences, around 85% detected once. Sequencing was done on a sample of CD8+ T cells from PBMCs. Receptors originate from a human donor with multiple sclerosis. Each CDR3 is given with its conserved first and last residue. D genes are given only for firm matches. Only some rows state a clone size, as once, few, many or a class for expanded clones.

size	V	J	D	CDR3	DNA
.	TRBV11-2	TRBJ2-7	.	CASSTRDFIGDEQYF	TGTGCCAGCAGCACAAGGGACTTTATTGGCGACGAGCAGTACTTC
.	TRBV27	TRBJ2-7	.	CASSWQGNEQYF	TGTGCCAGCAGTTGGCAGGGCAACGAGCAGTACTTC
.	TRBV4-1	TRBJ1-6	TRBD1	CASSQDGTGLYNSPLHF	TGCGCCAGCAGCCAAGATGGGACAGGGCTTTATAATTCACCCCTCCACTTT
once	TRBV14	TRBJ2-3	.	CASSQDLGGSSTDTQYF	TGTGCCAGCAGCCAAGATCTTGGGGGATCTAGCACAGATACGCAGTATTTT
.	TRBV3-1	TRBJ2-1	.	CASSQGLKLNEQFF	TGTGCCAGCAGCCAAGGACTAAAACTCAATGAGCAGTTCTTC
.	TRBV28	TRBJ1-1	.	CASRVLGVNTEAFF	TGTGCCAGCAGGGTACTAGGAGTGAACACTGAAGCTTTCTTT
once	TRBV5-6	TRBJ1-3	.	CASSETRYFGRTTGNTIYF	TGTGCCAGCAGCGAGACCCGATATTTTGGGAGAACCACTGGAAACACCATATATTTT
.	TRBV29-1	TRBJ2-2	.	CSVERDTGELFF	TGCAGCGTTGAAAGGGACACCGGGGAGCTGTTTTTT
.	TRBV27	TRBJ2-5	TRBD1	CASARWTGSQETQYF	TGTGCCAGCGCACGATGGACAGGGTCCCAAGAGACCCAGTACTTC
.	TRBV2	TRBJ2-7	.	CASSEVLGYYEQYF	TGTGCCAGCAGTGAGGTTTTGGGCTACTACGAGCAGTACTTC
.	TRBV29-1	TRBJ2-7	.	CSVEGGTYLHEQYF	TGCAGCGTTGAGGGTGGGACTTATCTCCACGAGCAGTACTTC
.	TRBV12-5	TRBJ2-3	.	CASGLGTGITDTQYF	TGTGCTAGTGGTTTGGGCACAGGGATCACAGATACGCAGTATTTT
.	TRBV27	TRBJ1-5	.	CASSHGTTNQPQHF	TGTGCCAGCAGTCATGGGACGACCAATCAGCCCCAGCATTTT
.	TRBV14	TRBJ2-5	.	CASSQVEHIEETQYF	TGTGCCAGCAGCCAAGTGGAACACATCGAAGAGACCCAGTACTTC
.	TRBV11-2	TRBJ1-4	.	CASRTGGAGEKLFF	TGTGCCAGCAGAACGGGGGGGGCTGGAGAAAAACTGTTTTTT
.	TRBV4-1	TRBJ2-5	TRBD1	CASSQDHGQGSETQYF	TGCGCCAGCAGCCAGGACCACGGACAGGGGTCGGAGACCCAGTACTTC
few	TRBV5-6	TRBJ1-2	.	CASSAQGNGYTF	TGTGCCAGCAGCGCGCAGGGGAATGGCTACACCTTC
.	TRBV7-6	TRBJ2-3	TRBD2	CASSLGGGVNTQYF	TGTGCCAGCAGCTTAGGGGGGGGAGTGAATACGCAGTATTTT
.	TRBV12-3/TRBV12-4	TRBJ2-5	.	CASSNRLGRGRKKETQYF	TGTGCCAGCAGTAACCGCTTAGGGCGGGGGCGAAAAAAAGAGACCCAGTACTTC
.	TRBV20-1	TRBJ2-1	TRBD1	CSARGQGATNEQFF	TGCAGTGCTAGAGGGCAGGGGGCTACGAATGAGCAGTTCTTC
.	TRBV5-4	TRBJ1-2	TRBD1	CASSSGTGPPNYGYTF	TGTGCCAGCAGCTCGGGGACAGGGCCCCCTAACTATGGCTACACCTTC
.	TRBV28	TRBJ2-2	.	CASTRGATGELFF	TGTGCCAGCACCCGGGGGGCCACCGGGGAGCTGTTTTTT
once	TRBV14	TRBJ1-2	.	CASSQDQNYGYTF	TGTGCCAGCAGCCAAGACCAGAACTATGGCTACACCTTC
.	TRBV6-5	TRBJ1-2	.	CASSRGRLGAYGYTF	TGTGCCAGCAGCCGCGGCCGCCTGGGGGCCTATGGCTACACCTTC
.	TRBV27	TRBJ1-5	.	CASSDTGQPQHF	TGTGCCAGTAGTGATACCGGACAGCCCCAGCATTTT
.	TRBV5-1	TRBJ2-1	.	CASSLGGDSYNEQFF	TGCGCCAGCAGCTTAGGAGGGGACTCCTACAATGAGCAGTTCTTC
.	TRBV28	TRBJ1-2	TRBD1	CASSFEGQGTGGYTF	TGTGCCAGCAGTTTCGAGGGACAGGGGACGGGTGGCTACACCTTC
.	TRBV5-4	TRBJ1-1	.	CASSLGGTLHEAFF	TGTGCCAGCAGCTTGGGAGGGACCCTTCATGAAGCTTTCTTT
.	TRBV27	TRBJ2-7	.	CASREAYRRFYEQYF	TGTGCCAGCAGAGAGGCGTACCGTCGGTTCTACGAGCAGTACTTC
.	TRBV6-5	TRBJ2-7	.	CASSYSRGPGYEQYF	TGTGCCAGCAGTTACTCGAGAGGGCCTGGCTACGAGCAGTACTTC
.	TRBV2	TRBJ2-3	TRBD1	CASSVSGQETDTQYF	TGTGCCAGCAGTGTATCGGGACAGGAGACAGATACGCAGTATTTT
.	TRBV5-1	TRBJ1-5	TRBD1	CASSLGTTGSNQPQHF	TGCGCCAGCAGCTTGGGGACGACAGGGAGCAATCAGCCCCAGCATTTT
.	TRBV19	TRBJ2-6	.	CASGLVEPPGANVLTF	TGTGCCAGTGGCCTCGTCGAGCCACCTGGGGCCAACGTCCTGACTTTC
.	TRBV5-1	TRBJ2-7	.	CASSVARNSYEQYF	TGCGCCAGCAGCGTCGCGAGGAACTCCTACGAGCAGTACTTC
.	TRBV4-1	TRBJ2-1	.	CASSQIAYNEQFF	TGCGCCAGCAGCCAAATCGCCTACAATGAGCAGTTCTTC
.	TRBV6-5	TRBJ2-7	.	CASSYSGAYEQYF	TGTGCCAGCAGTTACTCTGGAGCATACGAGCAGTACTTC
.	TRBV15	TRBJ1-1	.	CATSETATEMNTEAFF	TGTGCCACCAGCGAAACAGCCACGGAAATGAACACTGAAGCTTTCTTT
.	TRBV2	TRBJ2-7	TRBD2	CAIFYRREKDYEQYF	TGTGCTATCTTTTATCGGCGGGAGAAGGACTACGAGCAGTACTTC
.	TRBV20-1	TRBJ2-7	.	CSASGGLRRYEQYF	TGCAGTGCAAGTGGGGGGCTGAGGAGGTACGAGCAGTACTTC
.	TRBV5-1	TRBJ2-2	.	CASSASLADLNTGELFF	TGCGCCAGCAGCGCTTCCTTAGCGGACTTAAACACCGGGGAGCTGTTTTTT
.	TRBV7-6	TRBJ2-1	TRBD1	CASSRSPDRGLNEQFF	TGTGCCAGCAGCCGTAGTCCGGACAGGGGGCTCAATGAGCAGTTCTTC
.	TRBV4-1	TRBJ1-1	.	CASSQSRTAMNTEAFF	TGCGCCAGCAGCCAATCCCGGACAGCCATGAACACTGAAGCTTTCTTT
.	TRBV6-1	TRBJ1-5	.	CASKPLNQPQHF	TGTGCCAGCAAACCGCTTAATCAGCCCCAGCATTTT
.	TRBV6-5	TRBJ2-2	.	CATSSQANTGELFF	TGTGCCACCTCTTCCCAGGCGAACACCGGGGAGCTGTTTTTT
.	TRBV7-9	TRBJ2-7	TRBD1	CASSARTGGLEQYF	TGTGCCAGCAGCGCCAGGACAGGGGGCCTCGAGCAGTACTTC
.	TRBV14	TRBJ2-3	TRBD2	CASSQAWEGRFEDTQYF	TGTGCCAGCAGCCAAGCCTGGGAGGGACGTTTCGAAGATACGCAGTATTTT